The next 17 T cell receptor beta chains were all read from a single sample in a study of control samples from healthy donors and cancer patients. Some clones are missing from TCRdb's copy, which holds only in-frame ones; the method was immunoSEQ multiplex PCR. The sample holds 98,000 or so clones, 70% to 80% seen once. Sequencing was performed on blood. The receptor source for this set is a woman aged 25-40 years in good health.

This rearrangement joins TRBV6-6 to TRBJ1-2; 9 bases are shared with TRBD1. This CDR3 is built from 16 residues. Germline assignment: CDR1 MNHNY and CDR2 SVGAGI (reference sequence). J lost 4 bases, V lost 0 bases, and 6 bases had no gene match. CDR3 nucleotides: TGTGCCAGCAGTTACTCTGGGGGACAGGGTTTCTATGGCTACACCTTC. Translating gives CASSYSGGQGFYGYTF.

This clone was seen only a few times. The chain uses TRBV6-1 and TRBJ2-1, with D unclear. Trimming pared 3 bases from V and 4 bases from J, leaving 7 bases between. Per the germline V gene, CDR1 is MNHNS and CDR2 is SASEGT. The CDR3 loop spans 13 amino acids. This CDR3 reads CASSEGHYNEQFF. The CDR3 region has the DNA TGTGCCAGCAGTGAGGGCCATTACAATGAGCAGTTCTTC.

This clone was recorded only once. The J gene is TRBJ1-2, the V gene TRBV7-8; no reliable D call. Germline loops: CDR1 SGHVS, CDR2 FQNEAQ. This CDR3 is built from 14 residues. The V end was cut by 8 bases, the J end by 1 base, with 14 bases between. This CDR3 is CASAPERNNYGYTF. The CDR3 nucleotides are TGTGCCAGCGCCCCCGAACGGAATAACTATGGCTACACCTTC.

CDR3 DNA: TGCGCCAGCACCCTCGTAGGGCGAAGCACAGATACGCAGTATTTT. It translates to CASTLVGRSTDTQYF. The rearrangement joins TRBV5-1 to TRBJ2-3; D not resolved. V was cut by 6 bases and J by 0 bases, with 14 bases left in between. This CDR3 has 15 residues. Germline-derived CDR1 and CDR2 are SGHRS and YFSETQ.

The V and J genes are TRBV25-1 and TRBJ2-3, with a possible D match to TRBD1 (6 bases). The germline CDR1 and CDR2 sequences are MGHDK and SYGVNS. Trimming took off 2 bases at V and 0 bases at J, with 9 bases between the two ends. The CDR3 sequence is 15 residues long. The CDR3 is CASSELGASTDTQYF. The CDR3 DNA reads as TGTGCCAGCAGTGAACTGGGGGCTAGCACAGATACGCAGTATTTT. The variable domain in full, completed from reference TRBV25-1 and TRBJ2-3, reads EADIYQTPRYLVIGTGKKITLECSQTMGHDKMYWYQQDPGMELHLIHYSYGVNSTEKGDLSSESTVSRIRTEHFPLTLESARPSHTSQYLCASSELGASTDTQYFGPGTRLTVL.

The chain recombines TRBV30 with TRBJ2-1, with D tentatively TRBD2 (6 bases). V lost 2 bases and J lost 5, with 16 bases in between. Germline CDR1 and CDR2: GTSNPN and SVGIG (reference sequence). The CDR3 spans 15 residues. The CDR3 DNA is TGTGCCTGGAGTCAGTACTTCACGGGGGACAATGAGCAGTTCTTC. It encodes CAWSQYFTGDNEQFF.

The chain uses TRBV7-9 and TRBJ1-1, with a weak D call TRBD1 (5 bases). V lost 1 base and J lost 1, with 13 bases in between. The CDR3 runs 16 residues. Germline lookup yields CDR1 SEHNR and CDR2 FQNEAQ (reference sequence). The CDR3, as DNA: TGTGCCAGCAGCTTAGGGGGCGGACCAGGGAACACTGAAGCTTTCTTT. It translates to CASSLGGGPGNTEAFF.

The CDR3 bases are TGTGCCAGCAGCCGGGACATCCAAAAGGATGAAAAACTGTTTTTT. Translation: CASSRDIQKDEKLFF. The gene calls are TRBV6-2 or TRBV6-3 and TRBJ1-4, with D tentatively TRBD1 (6 bases). V dropped 6 bases and J dropped 6 bases, with 17 bases sitting between them. This CDR3 has 15 amino acids. The germline V gene encodes CDR1 MNHEY and CDR2 SVGEGT.

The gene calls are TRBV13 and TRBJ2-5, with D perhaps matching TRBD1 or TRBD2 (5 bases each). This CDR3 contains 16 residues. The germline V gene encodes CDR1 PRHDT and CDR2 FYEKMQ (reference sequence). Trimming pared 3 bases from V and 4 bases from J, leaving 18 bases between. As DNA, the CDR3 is TGTGCCAGCAGCTTGGGGGAACCCGACCGCTCAGAGACCCAGTACTTC. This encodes CASSLGEPDRSETQYF.

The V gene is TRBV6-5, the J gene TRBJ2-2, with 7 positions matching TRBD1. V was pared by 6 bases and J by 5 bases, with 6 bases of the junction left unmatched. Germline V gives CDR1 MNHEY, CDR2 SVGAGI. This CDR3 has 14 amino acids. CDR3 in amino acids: CASRGDSLTGELFF. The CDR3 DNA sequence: TGTGCCAGCAGGGGGGACAGTCTGACCGGGGAGCTGTTTTTT.

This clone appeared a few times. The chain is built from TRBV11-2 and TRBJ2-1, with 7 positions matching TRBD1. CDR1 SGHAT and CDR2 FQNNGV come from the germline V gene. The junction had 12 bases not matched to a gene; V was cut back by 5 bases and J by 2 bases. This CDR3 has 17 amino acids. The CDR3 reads CASSPRLGGVAYNEQFF. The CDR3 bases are TGTGCCAGCAGCCCGCGCCTAGGGGGCGTAGCCTACAATGAGCAGTTCTTC.

The CDR3: CASPEGGKVYEQYF. The CDR3 region has the DNA TGCGCCAGCCCGGAGGGGGGAAAGGTCTACGAGCAGTACTTC. The chain employs TRBV10-1 and TRBJ2-7; D tentatively reads TRBD1 or TRBD2 (6 bases each). Germline lookup yields CDR1 WNHNN and CDR2 SYGVQD (reference sequence). Trimming removed 8 bases at V and 3 bases at J, with 17 bases between. CDR3 length equals 14 residues.

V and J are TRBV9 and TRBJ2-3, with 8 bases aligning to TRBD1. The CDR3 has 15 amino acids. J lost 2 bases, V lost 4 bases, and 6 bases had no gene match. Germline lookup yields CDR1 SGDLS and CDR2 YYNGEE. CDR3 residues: CASSTRQGPTDTQYF. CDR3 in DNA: TGTGCCAGCAGCACACGACAGGGGCCCACAGATACGCAGTATTTT.

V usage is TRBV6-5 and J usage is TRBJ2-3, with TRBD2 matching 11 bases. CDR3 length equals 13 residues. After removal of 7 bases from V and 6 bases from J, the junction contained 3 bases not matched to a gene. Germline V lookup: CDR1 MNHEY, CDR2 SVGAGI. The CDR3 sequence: CASTSGGWDTQYF. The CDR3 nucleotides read TGTGCCAGCACTAGCGGGGGGTGGGATACGCAGTATTTT.

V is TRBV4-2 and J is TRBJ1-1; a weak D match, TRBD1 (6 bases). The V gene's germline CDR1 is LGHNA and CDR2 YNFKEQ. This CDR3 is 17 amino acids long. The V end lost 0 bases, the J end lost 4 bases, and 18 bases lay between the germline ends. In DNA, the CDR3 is TGTGCCAGCAGCCAAGATCTATATGGGGGCGCGGGCACTGAAGCTTTCTTT. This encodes CASSQDLYGGAGTEAFF.

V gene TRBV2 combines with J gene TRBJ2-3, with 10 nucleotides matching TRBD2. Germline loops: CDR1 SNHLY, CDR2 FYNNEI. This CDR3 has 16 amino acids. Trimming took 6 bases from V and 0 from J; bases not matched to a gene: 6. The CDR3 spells CASSNPTSGSTDTQYF. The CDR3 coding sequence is TGTGCCAGCAGCAACCCGACTAGCGGGAGCACAGATACGCAGTATTTT.

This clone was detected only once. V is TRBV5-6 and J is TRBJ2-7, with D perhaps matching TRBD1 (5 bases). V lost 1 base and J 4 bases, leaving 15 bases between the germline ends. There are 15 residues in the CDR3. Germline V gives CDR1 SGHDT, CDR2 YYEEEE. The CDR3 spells CASSLTLNGAYEQYF. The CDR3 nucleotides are TGTGCCAGCAGCTTGACCCTAAATGGGGCGTACGAGCAGTACTTC.